This T cell receptor (beta chain) was profiled in a study of control samples from healthy donors and cancer patients. V lost 5 bases to trimming and J lost 4 bases, with 11 bases between them. The CDR3 is made up of 13 amino acids. CDR1 is LNHDA and CDR2 is SQIVND in the germline V gene (reference sequence). Measured with immunoSEQ multiplex PCR; TCRdb has only the in-frame clones, and not every one. This sample yields about 160,000 clones, of which approximately 96% are seen a single time; over 6.5% belongs to the top ten. The sample taken for sequencing was blood. The chain employs TRBV19 and TRBJ1-2; TRBD1 is a possible D gene (6 bases). This receptor was obtained from a woman aged 35 to 49 in good health. This CDR3 is CASSAGASYGYTF. CDR3 DNA: TGTGCCAGTAGTGCGGGGGCCAGCTATGGCTACACCTTC.